Presented here are 22 T cell receptor beta chains from one specimen sequenced in a study of cytomegalovirus exposure and HLA in healthy donors. Assay used: immunoSEQ multiplex PCR; TCRdb lists only in-frame clones, some missing. This table has about 110,000 clones, approximately 96% appearing once. Sequences were obtained from PBMCs. The receptors originated from a woman younger than 30 in good health and CMV-seronegative.

The CDR3 reads CASSGGRTGELFF. Here the CDR3 DNA reads TGTGCCAGCAGTGGGGGGCGGACCGGGGAGCTGTTTTTT. The rearrangement links TRBV2 to TRBJ2-2, with D possibly matching TRBD1 (6 bases). The CDR3 totals 13 residues. V lost 4 bases and J 5 bases, leaving 8 bases between the germline ends. CDR1 is SNHLY, CDR2 FYNNEI, per germline.

In its sample, this clone was seen once. This sequence joins TRBV18 and TRBJ2-3; weak D call: TRBD2 (5 bases). Germline loops: CDR1 KGHSH, CDR2 LQKENI. V lost 2 bases and J lost 1, with 10 bases in between. The CDR3 has 15 residues. The CDR3 DNA reads TGTGCCAGCTCACCAACGGGGTCGGGCACAGATACGCAGTATTTT. Translating it yields CASSPTGSGTDTQYF.

The chain couples TRBV5-1 to TRBJ1-1; 7 positions agree with TRBD1. The V gene's germline CDR1 is SGHRS and CDR2 YFSETQ. The V segment lost 4 bases and the J segment 1 base; nucleotides outside the gene matches: 19. The CDR3 covers 19 residues. The chain's CDR3 is CASSPQGGGPRPSNTEAFF. The CDR3 DNA reads as TGCGCCAGCAGCCCCCAAGGGGGCGGGCCCCGACCGTCGAACACTGAAGCTTTCTTT. Variable domain in full (rest from reference TRBV5-1 and TRBJ1-1): KAGVTQTPRYLIKTRGQQVTLSCSPISGHRSVSWYQQTPGQGLQFLFEYFSETQRNKGNFPGRFSGRQFSNSRSEMNVSTLELGDSALYLCASSPQGGGPRPSNTEAFFGQGTRLTVV.

This clone occurred once. The V and J genes are TRBV6-6 and TRBJ1-2; 9 bases agree with TRBD1. Germline V CDR1 and CDR2: MNHNY, SVGAGI (reference sequence). The CDR3 extends over 15 amino acids. Trimming removed 6 bases from V and 6 bases from J; junction bases left unmatched: 11. This CDR3 reads CASRARDREFDGYTF. CDR3 in DNA: TGTGCCAGCAGAGCCCGGGACAGGGAGTTTGATGGCTACACCTTC.

The V and J genes are TRBV7-2 and TRBJ2-4; 9 bases map to TRBD1. The V gene's germline CDR1 is SGHTA and CDR2 FQGNSA. The CDR3 has 15 amino acids. J lost 7 bases, V lost 3 bases, and 7 bases had no gene match. CDR3 in amino acids: CASSLGTGRNNIQYF. In nucleotides, the CDR3 is TGTGCCAGCAGCTTGGGGACAGGGAGAAATAACATTCAGTACTTC.

This clone was counted a single time. This sequence joins TRBV28 and TRBJ2-7; maybe TRBD1 (6 bases). V lost 7 bases and J lost 2, with 21 bases in between. Germline assignment: CDR1 MDHEN and CDR2 SYDVKM. This CDR3 comprises 16 residues. CDR3 sequence: CASTTPRDIFTYEQYF. The CDR3 DNA follows: TGTGCCAGCACCACCCCCCGGGACATCTTTACCTACGAGCAGTACTTC. The full variable domain, in which reference TRBV28 and TRBJ2-7 provide the parts outside the CDR3, is DVKVTQSSRYLVKRTGEKVFLECVQDMDHENMFWYRQDPGLGLRLIYFSYDVKMKEKGDIPEGYSVSREKKERFSLILESASTNQTSMYLCASTTPRDIFTYEQYFGPGTRLTVT.

This chain connects TRBV5-1 to TRBJ1-1; D may be TRBD1 (5 bases). Trimming removed 4 bases from V and 6 bases from J, with 16 bases in between. Germline values: CDR1 SGHRS, CDR2 YFSETQ. This CDR3 is built from 14 residues. The CDR3 protein is CASSPDGGSAEAFF. CDR3 DNA sequence: TGCGCCAGCAGCCCGGACGGGGGTTCTGCTGAAGCTTTCTTT.

V is TRBV7-6 and J is TRBJ2-7; 8 bases are shared with TRBD1. The junction had 11 bases not matched to a gene; V was cut back by 5 bases and J by 5 bases. In germline, CDR1 is SGHVS, CDR2 FNYEAQ. The CDR3 is 15 amino acids. CDR3 sequence: CASSPSAPRGHEQYF. The CDR3 nucleotides are TGTGCCAGCAGCCCTAGCGCCCCCAGGGGGCACGAGCAGTACTTC.

The CDR3 here is CASSILAGSTEQFF. The CDR3 DNA follows: TGTGCCAGTAGTATTTTAGCAGGGTCAACTGAGCAGTTCTTC. This chain links TRBV19 with TRBJ2-1, with D maybe TRBD1 (5 bases). V was trimmed by 3 bases and J by 9 bases, leaving 15 bases between them. This CDR3 has 14 amino acids. Germline V gene lookup returns CDR1 LNHDA and CDR2 SQIVND (reference sequence).

The rearrangement uses TRBV14 and TRBJ2-5; 7 bases are shared with TRBD1. With the DNA end fitting TRBJ2-7 better, the J assignment may be wrong. CDR1 is SGHDN and CDR2 is FVKESK in the germline V gene. The CDR3 is 14 amino acids. The CDR3 DNA follows: TGTGCCAGCAGCCAGTTGGGGACAGTCTACGAGCAGTACTTC. Translated, it gives CASSQLGTVYEQYF.

The chain combines TRBV15 with TRBJ1-1, with D perhaps matching TRBD1 (6 bases). CDR1 is LNHNV and CDR2 is YYDKDF in the germline V gene (reference sequence). The length of the CDR3 is 15 residues. V was shortened by 0 bases and J by 4 bases, with 12 bases between the two germline ends. In DNA, the CDR3 is TGTGCCACCAGCAGAGACCGACAGGTAGGCACTGAAGCTTTCTTT. Translated: CATSRDRQVGTEAFF.

This chain uses TRBV27 with TRBJ1-1, with 9 bases matching TRBD1. Germline V gene lookup returns CDR1 MNHEY and CDR2 SMNVEV (reference sequence). Trimming removed 2 bases from V and 7 bases from J; junction bases left unmatched: 2. The CDR3 consists of 13 residues. This chain's CDR3 is CASSLGTGYEAFF. DNA of the CDR3: TGTGCCAGCAGTTTAGGGACAGGGTATGAAGCTTTCTTT.

The count of this clone is one. CDR3: CASSFGGDGGELFF. As DNA, the CDR3 is TGTGCCAGCAGCTTCGGGGGGGACGGCGGGGAGCTGTTTTTT. The chain is built from TRBV7-2 and TRBJ2-2; TRBD2 aligns across 8 bases. The CDR3 is made up of 14 amino acids. Germline lookup yields CDR1 SGHTA and CDR2 FQGNSA. V lost 3 bases and J lost 7; bases outside the gene matches: 4.

The chain combines TRBV7-2 with TRBJ2-5; D might be TRBD2 (5 bases). With 0 bases removed from V and 4 bases from J, the gap between germline ends came to 9 bases. Germline CDR1 and CDR2: SGHTA and FQGNSA. This CDR3 comprises 14 residues. In DNA form, the CDR3 reads TGTGCCAGCAGCTTAGCCGGGAACGGAGAGACCCAGTACTTC. This codes for CASSLAGNGETQYF.

The V gene is TRBV19, the J gene TRBJ2-1; 11 nucleotides match TRBD2. Germline V lookup: CDR1 LNHDA, CDR2 SQIVND (reference sequence). V was clipped by 2 bases and J by 6 bases; unmatched bases: 0. CDR3 size: 14 residues. The DNA of the CDR3 is TGTGCCAGTAGTATACTAGCGGGGGGCAATGAGCAGTTCTTC. This translates into CASSILAGGNEQFF. The full variable domain, completed using reference TRBV19 and TRBJ2-1, is DGGITQSPKYLFRKEGQNVTLSCEQNLNHDAMYWYRQDPGQGLRLIYYSQIVNDFQKGDIAEGYSVSREKKESFPLTVTSAQKNPTAFYLCASSILAGGNEQFFGPGTRLTVL.

The genes are TRBV29-1 and TRBJ1-4; D unresolved. There are 14 residues in the CDR3. Germline V gives CDR1 SQVTM, CDR2 ANQGSEA. Trimming took off 6 bases at V and 0 bases at J, with 11 bases between the two ends. CDR3 coding DNA: TGCAGCGTGAGACTTCTATCAACTAATGAAAAACTGTTTTTT. Protein: CSVRLLSTNEKLFF. Full variable domain (rest looked up from reference TRBV29-1 and TRBJ1-4): SAVISQKPSRDICQRGTSLTIQCQVDSQVTMMFWYRQQPGQSLTLIATANQGSEATYESGFVIDKFPISRPNLTFSTLTVSNMSPEDSSIYLCSVRLLSTNEKLFFGSGTQLSVL.

The CDR3 DNA sequence: TGTGCCAGCGGACACCCCACCGGGGAGCTGTTTTTT. It codes for CASGHPTGELFF. The chain carries TRBV7-6 and TRBJ2-2; D is perhaps TRBD1 (5 bases). Germline V gene data show CDR1 as SGHVS and CDR2 as FNYEAQ. The V gene lost 8 bases and the J gene lost 4 bases, with 8 bases spanning the gap. The CDR3 sequence is 12 residues long.

The chain combines TRBV5-1 with TRBJ2-1; 12 bases map to TRBD2. The CDR3 covers 18 residues. Unmatched junction bases numbered 10, after V lost 4 bases and J lost 2 bases. Germline CDR1 SGHRS, CDR2 YFSETQ. CDR3 in DNA: TGCGCCAGCAGCCTATCTAGCGGGGGGGCGGGTCCCTACAATGAGCAGTTCTTC. It is translated as CASSLSSGGAGPYNEQFF. The full variable domain, rest sourced from reference TRBV5-1 and TRBJ2-1, is KAGVTQTPRYLIKTRGQQVTLSCSPISGHRSVSWYQQTPGQGLQFLFEYFSETQRNKGNFPGRFSGRQFSNSRSEMNVSTLELGDSALYLCASSLSSGGAGPYNEQFFGPGTRLTVL.

V usage is TRBV6-6 and J usage is TRBJ2-7, with 8 bases that match TRBD1. Germline CDR1 and CDR2: MNHNY and SVGAGI (reference sequence). The length of the CDR3 is 14 residues. V lost 6 bases, J lost 6 bases, and 10 bases stayed unmatched. CDR3 in DNA: TGTGCCAGCAGATATACAGGACAGGGAGGCGAGCAGTACTTC. Its protein product is CASRYTGQGGEQYF.

The rearrangement links TRBV28 to TRBJ1-4, with a weak D call TRBD1 (6 bases). The CDR3 consists of 18 residues. From germline, CDR1 is MDHEN and CDR2 SYDVKM. The V end lost 5 bases, the J end lost 0 bases, and 19 bases lay between the germline ends. CDR3 nucleotides: TGTGCCAGCAGTACTAACAGGGTCAGGGAAGCAACTAATGAAAAACTGTTTTTT. This gives the protein CASSTNRVREATNEKLFF. Complete variable domain (other parts from reference TRBV28 and TRBJ1-4): DVKVTQSSRYLVKRTGEKVFLECVQDMDHENMFWYRQDPGLGLRLIYFSYDVKMKEKGDIPEGYSVSREKKERFSLILESASTNQTSMYLCASSTNRVREATNEKLFFGSGTQLSVL.

This clone has just one count. The chain joins TRBV7-9 to TRBJ1-5, with 10 positions matching TRBD1. Germline V gene lookup returns CDR1 SEHNR and CDR2 FQNEAQ (reference sequence). The V segment lost 1 base and the J segment 5 bases; nucleotides outside the gene matches: 8. The CDR3 spans 17 residues. This CDR3 is CASSLDGGQGNYQPQHF. CDR3 in DNA: TGTGCCAGCAGCTTAGATGGGGGACAGGGGAATTATCAGCCCCAGCATTTT.

The gene calls are TRBV6-6 and TRBJ2-3; TRBD1 agrees at 11 bases. CDR1 MNHNY and CDR2 SVGAGI come from the germline V gene (reference sequence). After removal of 7 bases from V and 3 bases from J, the junction contained 6 bases not matched to a gene. The CDR3 contains 15 residues. CDR3 bases: TGTGCCAGCATATCCGGGACAGGGGGGACAGATACGCAGTATTTT. Encoded protein: CASISGTGGTDTQYF.